The sample holds many counts of the clone carrying this T cell receptor beta chain. This sample was included in a study of early T cells in non-severe SARS-CoV-2 infection. MiXCR was run by TCRdb on the 5' RACE reads, yielding one entry per CDR3 protein. The table records more than 45,000 distinct CDR3 sequences, roughly 6.1% of them present only once. Germline assignment: CDR1 DFQATT and CDR2 SNEGSKA (reference sequence). V was pared by 2 bases and J by 5 bases, with 4 bases between. There are 10 residues in the CDR3. Source: whole blood, taken at baseline. The chain has TRBV20-1 and TRBJ2-7; D call uncertain. The clonotype was recovered from an adult who was a healthcare worker with PCR-confirmed SARS-CoV-2 infection or an uninfected control (not recorded which). DNA of the CDR3: TGCAGTGCTAGAATGGACGAGCAGTACTTC. The encoded protein is CSARMDEQYF.